Presented here are 4 T cell receptor beta chains from one specimen sequenced in a study of control samples from healthy donors and cancer patients. Measured with immunoSEQ multiplex PCR; TCRdb has only the in-frame clones, and not every one. The sample lists hundreds of thousands of clones, 82% occurring once. Material for sequencing was PBMCs. Receptor source: a woman aged 55-69 years with lung cancer.

V is TRBV18 and J is TRBJ1-1; D is undetermined. Germline assignment: CDR1 KGHSH and CDR2 LQKENI. The ends were cut back, 4 bases at V and 0 bases at J, with 12 bases in the middle. The CDR3 totals 15 residues. The chain's CDR3 is CASSRETIMNTEAFF. The CDR3 nucleotides read TGTGCCAGCTCACGAGAAACTATTATGAACACTGAAGCTTTCTTT.

The chain joins TRBV4-2 to TRBJ2-1; the D is unclear. This CDR3 is 16 amino acids long. Trimming stripped 1 base from V and 6 bases from J, with 16 bases between. Germline V gene lookup returns CDR1 LGHNA and CDR2 YNFKEQ. The CDR3 nucleotides are TGTGCCAGCAGCCAAGCCCTCACACACTGGGGCAATGAGCAGTTCTTC. Translation: CASSQALTHWGNEQFF.

J is TRBJ1-2 and V is TRBV3-1 (or the pseudogene TRBV3-2); D is uncertain. V was clipped by 6 bases and J by 0 bases, with 8 bases between them. This CDR3 contains 13 residues. Looked up from germline, CDR1 is LGHDT and CDR2 is YNNKEL (reference sequence). CDR3 coding DNA: TGTGCCAGCAGTCTAGATGCTAACTATGGCTACACCTTC. Translated: CASSLDANYGYTF.

The V and J genes are TRBV4-2 and TRBJ2-5, with D perhaps matching TRBD1 (5 bases). The V end lost 4 bases, the J end lost 4 bases, and 13 bases lay between the germline ends. The length of the CDR3 is 14 residues. Per the germline V gene, CDR1 is LGHNA and CDR2 is YNFKEQ. CDR3 in DNA: TGTGCCAGCAGCCCTTTTGGGGCCGGAGAGACCCAGTACTTC. Residues: CASSPFGAGETQYF.